The clone carrying this T cell receptor (beta chain) appeared a single time. Its antigen is not known. Sequencing used immunoSEQ multiplex PCR; TCRdb keeps in-frame clones, though not all of them. The data contain about 480,000 clones, roughly 87% of them singletons. Treatment of the sample: roughly 19 received Ad26.COV2.S at low or high dose, single or two shots; 5 received placebo; per-sample allocation not given. The study sampled participants on day 63 after the first vaccine or placebo injection. The sample belongs to a study of Ad26.COV2.S vaccination and SARS-CoV-2 variants. Background on the study: Ad26.COV2.S shots went into the muscle once or twice, 56 days apart.

General study findings and limits: CD8+ and CD4+ T cells specific for spike reportedly responded with substantial breadth after vaccination. Spike-specific TCR breadth in vaccine recipients exceeded that seen in placebo recipients.

CDR3 length equals 10 residues. CDR1 and CDR2 (germline): GTSNPN, SVGIG (reference sequence). V was cut by 6 bases and J by 7 bases, with 9 bases left in between. Specimen: peripheral blood, collected in a trial of Ad26.COV2.S vaccine versus placebo. The source of this sequence is a person between 18 and 65 years old who received the Ad26.COV2.S COVID-19 vaccine or a placebo. This chain uses TRBV30 with TRBJ1-1; D not resolved. The CDR3 region has the DNA TGTGCCTGTCTGGGGATTGAAGCTTTCTTT. Translating gives CACLGIEAFF.